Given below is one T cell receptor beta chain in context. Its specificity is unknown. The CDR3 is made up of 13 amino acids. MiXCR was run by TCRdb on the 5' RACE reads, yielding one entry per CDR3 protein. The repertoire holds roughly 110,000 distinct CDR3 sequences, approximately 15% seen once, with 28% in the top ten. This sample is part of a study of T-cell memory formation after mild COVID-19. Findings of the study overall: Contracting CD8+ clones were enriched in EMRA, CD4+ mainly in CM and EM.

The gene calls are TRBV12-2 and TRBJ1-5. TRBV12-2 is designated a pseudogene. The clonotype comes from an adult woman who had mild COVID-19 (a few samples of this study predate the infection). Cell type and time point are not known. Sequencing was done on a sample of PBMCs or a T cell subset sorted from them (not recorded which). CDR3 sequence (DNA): TGTGCAAGTCGCTTAGCCCTCCCGCAGCCCCAGCATTTT. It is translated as CASRLALPQPQHF.